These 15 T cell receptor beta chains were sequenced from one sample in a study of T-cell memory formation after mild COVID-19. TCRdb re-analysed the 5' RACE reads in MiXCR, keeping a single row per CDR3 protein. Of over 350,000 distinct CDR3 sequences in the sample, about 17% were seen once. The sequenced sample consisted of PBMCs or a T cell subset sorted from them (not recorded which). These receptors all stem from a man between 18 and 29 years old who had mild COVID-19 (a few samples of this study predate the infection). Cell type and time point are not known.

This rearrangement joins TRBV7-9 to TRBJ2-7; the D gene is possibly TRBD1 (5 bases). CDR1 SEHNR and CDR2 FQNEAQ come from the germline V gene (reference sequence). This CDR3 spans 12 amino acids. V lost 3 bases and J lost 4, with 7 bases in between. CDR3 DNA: TGTGCCAGCAGCTTCAACAGGTACGAGCAGTACGTC. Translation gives CASSFNRYEQYV.

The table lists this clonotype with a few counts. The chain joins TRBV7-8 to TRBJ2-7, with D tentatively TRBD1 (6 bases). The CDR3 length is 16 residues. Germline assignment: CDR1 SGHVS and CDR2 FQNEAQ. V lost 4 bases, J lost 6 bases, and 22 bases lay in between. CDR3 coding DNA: TGTGCCAGCAGCTCCTCTCAGGGGTACCCTACAATCGAGCAGTACTTC. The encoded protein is CASSSSQGYPTIEQYF.

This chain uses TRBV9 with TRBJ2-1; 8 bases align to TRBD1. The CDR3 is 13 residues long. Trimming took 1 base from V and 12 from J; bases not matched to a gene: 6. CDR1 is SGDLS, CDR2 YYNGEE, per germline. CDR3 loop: CASSVSGQGGQFF. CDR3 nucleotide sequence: TGTGCCAGCAGCGTAAGTGGACAGGGTGGGCAGTTCTTC.

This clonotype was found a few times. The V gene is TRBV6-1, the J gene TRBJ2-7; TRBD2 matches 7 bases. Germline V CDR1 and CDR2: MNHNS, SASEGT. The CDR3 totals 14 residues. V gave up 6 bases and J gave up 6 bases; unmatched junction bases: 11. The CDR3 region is CASRFPGGGVEQYF. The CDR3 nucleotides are TGTGCCAGCAGGTTCCCTGGGGGAGGGGTCGAGCAGTACTTC.

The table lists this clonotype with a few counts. CDR3 in DNA: TGTGCCAGCAGCTCCCCTGAGGGGGAGGGTAAAGTC. Protein sequence: CASSSPEGEGKV. The V call is TRBV7-9, the J call TRBJ2-7; tentatively, D is TRBD2 (7 bases). This CDR3 contains 12 residues. Germline CDR1 reads SEHNR; CDR2 reads FQNEAQ (reference sequence).

CDR3 bases: TGCAGCGTTCGGCGGGGGGAAGAGACCCAGTACTTC. Protein sequence: CSVRRGEETQYF. V and J are TRBV29-1 and TRBJ2-5, with 8 bases lining up with TRBD2. Germline CDR1 is SQVTM and CDR2 is ANQGSEA. J lost 3 bases, V lost 5 bases, and 2 bases had no gene match. CDR3 size: 12 residues.

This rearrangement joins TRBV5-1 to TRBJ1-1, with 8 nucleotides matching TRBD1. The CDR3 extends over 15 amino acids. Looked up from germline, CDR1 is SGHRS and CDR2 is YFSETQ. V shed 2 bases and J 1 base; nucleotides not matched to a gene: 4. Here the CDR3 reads CASSFQGAGNTEAFF. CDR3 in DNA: TGCGCCAGCAGCTTCCAGGGGGCCGGGAACACTGAAGCTTTCTTT.

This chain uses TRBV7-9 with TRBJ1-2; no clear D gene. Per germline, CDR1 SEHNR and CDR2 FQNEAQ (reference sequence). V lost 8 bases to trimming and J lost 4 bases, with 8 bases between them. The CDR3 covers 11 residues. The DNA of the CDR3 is TGTGCCAGCCGGACTCCCTATGGCTACACCTTC. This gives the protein CASRTPYGYTF.

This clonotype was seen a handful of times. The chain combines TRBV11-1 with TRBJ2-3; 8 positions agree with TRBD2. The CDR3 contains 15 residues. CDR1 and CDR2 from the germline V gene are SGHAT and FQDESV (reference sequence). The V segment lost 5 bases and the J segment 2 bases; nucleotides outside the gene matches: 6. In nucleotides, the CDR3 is TGTGCCAGCAGCCCCCAGCGGGGGATCACAGATACGCAGTATTTT. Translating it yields CASSPQRGITDTQYF.

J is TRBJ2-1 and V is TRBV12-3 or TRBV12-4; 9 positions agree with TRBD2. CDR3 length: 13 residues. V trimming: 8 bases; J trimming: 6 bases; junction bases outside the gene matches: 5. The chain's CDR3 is CASRGGEGNEQFF. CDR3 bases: TGTGCCAGCCGCGGGGGGGAAGGCAATGAGCAGTTCTTC.

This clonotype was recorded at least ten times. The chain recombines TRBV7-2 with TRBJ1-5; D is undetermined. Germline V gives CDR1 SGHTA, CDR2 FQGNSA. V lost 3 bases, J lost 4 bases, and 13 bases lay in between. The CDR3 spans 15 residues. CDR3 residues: CASSLAGLTNQPQHF. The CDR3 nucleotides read TGTGCCAGCAGCTTGGCCGGCTTGACAAATCAGCCCCAGCATTTT.

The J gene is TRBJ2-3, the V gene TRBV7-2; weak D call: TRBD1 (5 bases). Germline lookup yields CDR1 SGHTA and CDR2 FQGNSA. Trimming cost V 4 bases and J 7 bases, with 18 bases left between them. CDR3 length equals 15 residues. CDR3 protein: CASSSVTGSIYTQYF. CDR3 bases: TGTGCCAGCAGCTCCGTAACAGGATCCATTTATACGCAGTATTTT.

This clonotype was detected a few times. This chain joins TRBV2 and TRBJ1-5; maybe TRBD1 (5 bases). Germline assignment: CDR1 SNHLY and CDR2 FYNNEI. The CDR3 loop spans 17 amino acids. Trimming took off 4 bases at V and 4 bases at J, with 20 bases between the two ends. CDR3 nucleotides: TGTGCCAGCAGTGGGGACGGAGGGCGAGGAAGTAATCAGCCCCAGCATTTT. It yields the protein CASSGDGGRGSNQPQHF.

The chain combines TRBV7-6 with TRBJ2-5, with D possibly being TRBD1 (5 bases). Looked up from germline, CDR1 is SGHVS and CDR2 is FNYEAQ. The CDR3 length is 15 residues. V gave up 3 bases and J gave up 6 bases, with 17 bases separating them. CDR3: CASSFGSQGWQTQYF. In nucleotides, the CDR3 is TGTGCCAGCAGCTTCGGTAGCCAGGGCTGGCAGACCCAGTACTTC.

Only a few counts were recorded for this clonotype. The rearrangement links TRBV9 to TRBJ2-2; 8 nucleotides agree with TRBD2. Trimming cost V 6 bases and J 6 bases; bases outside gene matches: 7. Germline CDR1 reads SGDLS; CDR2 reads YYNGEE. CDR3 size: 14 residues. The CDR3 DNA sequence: TGTGCCAGCACCAGCGGGGGAAGGGCCGGGGAGCTGTTTTTT. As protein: CASTSGGRAGELFF.